This T cell receptor beta chain is drawn from a study of OX40 agonist ivuxolimab in advanced cancers. About the research overall: The drug used for patients, ivuxolimab, was an agonistic anti-OX40 (CD134) antibody.

Study findings and constraints: Expanded clones belonging to CD8+ T cells outnumbered, on average, those of CD4+.

Trimming took off 3 bases at V and 0 bases at J, with 15 bases between the two ends. The CDR3 runs 16 residues. Germline V gives CDR1 SSHAT, CDR2 FNYEAQ (reference sequence). Autoimmune disease history or systemic immunosuppression excluded patients. Data came from immunoSEQ multiplex PCR; TCRdb stores just in-frame clones and leaves some out. This table has approximately 30,000 clones, less than 90% appearing once. This clone was observed a few times. The target antigen is unknown. The sequences come from CD4+ or CD8+ T cells sorted from blood, collected in a trial of the OX40 agonist ivuxolimab. This rearrangement joins TRBV7-7 to TRBJ2-7; unclear D gene. The source is an adult with an advanced solid tumor such as melanoma, head and neck, liver or kidney cancer. CDR3 DNA: TGTGCCAGCAGCTTGTTGACTTCTTACCCCTCCTACGAGCAGTACTTC. Translating it yields CASSLLTSYPSYEQYF.